The 2 T cell receptor beta chains in this list originate from one sample, sequenced in a study of T cell responses to AZD1222 COVID-19 vaccine. Repertoires were generated with immunoSEQ multiplex PCR, while TCRdb's copy carries only in-frame clones and drops some. The sample lists about 140,000 clones, around 92% seen once, with more than 2.5% in the top ten. Sequencing used peripheral blood, obtained on day 0 of AZD1222 vaccination. These receptors were taken from an adult in good health.

The V call is TRBV3-1 (or the pseudogene TRBV3-2), the J call TRBJ2-7; 9 nucleotides agree with TRBD1. Germline values: CDR1 LGHDT, CDR2 YNNKEL (reference sequence). J gave up 1 base and V 4 bases, and 5 bases lay outside the gene matches. The CDR3 covers 15 residues. The DNA for the CDR3 is TGTGCCAGCAGCCCTCGCGGGACAGGGTCCTACGAGCAGTACTTC. As protein: CASSPRGTGSYEQYF.

The rearrangement joins TRBV6-5 to TRBJ2-3; D call uncertain. Germline loops: CDR1 MNHEY, CDR2 SVGAGI. V was clipped by 6 bases and J by 5 bases, with 12 bases between them. The length of the CDR3 is 13 residues. The CDR3 sequence: CASRISRRDTQYF. The DNA for the CDR3 is TGTGCCAGCAGGATCTCCCGGAGAGATACGCAGTATTTT.